These T cell receptor beta chains were read from a single sample in a study of cytomegalovirus exposure and HLA in healthy donors. Using immunoSEQ multiplex PCR, the repertoire was profiled, and TCRdb retains in-frame clones only, with some absent. Counted here are 110,000 or so clones, around 83% occurring once; the ten biggest clones make up about 4%. What was sequenced was PBMCs. The receptor source for this set is a woman younger than 35 in good health and CMV-seropositive. Each CDR3 is given with its conserved first and last residue. Fields, in order: J gene, D gene, clone size, V gene, CDR3 DNA, CDR3 protein. A D gene is named only where the DNA matches it firmly. A row's size may be missing; if present it is once, few, many or a size class.

J gene: TRBJ1-2; D gene: TRBD1; clone size: NA; V gene: TRBV28; CDR3 DNA: TGTGCCAGCAACAGGGGGAACTATGGCTACACCTTC; CDR3 protein: CASNRGNYGYTF
J gene: TRBJ1-1; D gene: NA; clone size: NA; V gene: TRBV28; CDR3 DNA: TGTGCCAGCAGTCCCGCAGGGCAGGGGAACACTGAAGCTTTCTTT; CDR3 protein: CASSPAGQGNTEAFF
J gene: TRBJ2-1; D gene: NA; clone size: NA; V gene: TRBV19; CDR3 DNA: TGTGCCAGTAGTATGCAGGGATCGGTTGAGCAGTTCTTC; CDR3 protein: CASSMQGSVEQFF
J gene: TRBJ2-7; D gene: TRBD1; clone size: NA; V gene: TRBV6-6; CDR3 DNA: TGTGCCAGCAGTTACACTCAAGGGACAGGGGCCTACGAGCAGTACTTC; CDR3 protein: CASSYTQGTGAYEQYF
J gene: TRBJ2-7; D gene: TRBD1; clone size: once; V gene: TRBV6-5; CDR3 DNA: TGTGCCAGCAGTTACGGGACAGACTTCTCCTACGAGCAGTACTTC; CDR3 protein: CASSYGTDFSYEQYF
J gene: TRBJ2-1; D gene: TRBD1; clone size: NA; V gene: TRBV25-1; CDR3 DNA: TGTGCCAGCAGTCTGGACAGGGATTACGCCAATGAGCAGTTCTTC; CDR3 protein: CASSLDRDYANEQFF
J gene: TRBJ2-1; D gene: NA; clone size: NA; V gene: TRBV10-3; CDR3 DNA: TGTGCCATCAGTGTTGGCGGGGTGATCTACAATGAGCAGTTCTTC; CDR3 protein: CAISVGGVIYNEQFF
J gene: TRBJ2-7; D gene: NA; clone size: NA; V gene: TRBV2; CDR3 DNA: TGTGCCAGCAGCTTAAGTCGGGTATTATACGAGCAGTACTTC; CDR3 protein: CASSLSRVLYEQYF
J gene: TRBJ1-5; D gene: TRBD1; clone size: NA; V gene: TRBV7-8; CDR3 DNA: TGTGCCAGCAGCTTAAAGCGTCAGGGGGAGAGCAATAGCAATCAGCCCCAGCATTTT; CDR3 protein: CASSLKRQGESNSNQPQHF
J gene: TRBJ2-7; D gene: TRBD1; clone size: NA; V gene: TRBV7-3; CDR3 DNA: TGTGCCAGCAGCCCAGGGGGCGGACCCTACGAGCAGTACTTC; CDR3 protein: CASSPGGGPYEQYF
J gene: TRBJ1-5; D gene: NA; clone size: once; V gene: TRBV19; CDR3 DNA: TGTGCCAGTAGTGGCAGCAATCAGCCCCAGCATTTT; CDR3 protein: CASSGSNQPQHF
J gene: TRBJ1-5; D gene: TRBD1; clone size: NA; V gene: TRBV5-1; CDR3 DNA: TGCGCCAGCAGCTTGGATACAGGGGGCAATCAGCCCCAGCATTTT; CDR3 protein: CASSLDTGGNQPQHF
J gene: TRBJ2-7; D gene: TRBD2; clone size: NA; V gene: TRBV6-1; CDR3 DNA: TGTGCCACCGGACTAGTTGGCGAGCAGTACTTC; CDR3 protein: CATGLVGEQYF
J gene: TRBJ2-7; D gene: NA; clone size: NA; V gene: TRBV5-8; CDR3 DNA: TGTGCCAGCAGCTTCGGGGTGTGGGAGCAGTACTTC; CDR3 protein: CASSFGVWEQYF
J gene: TRBJ2-3; D gene: TRBD2; clone size: NA; V gene: TRBV4-1; CDR3 DNA: TGCGCCAGCAGCCATGCGGGAGGCCGAGGGGATACGCAGTATTTT; CDR3 protein: CASSHAGGRGDTQYF